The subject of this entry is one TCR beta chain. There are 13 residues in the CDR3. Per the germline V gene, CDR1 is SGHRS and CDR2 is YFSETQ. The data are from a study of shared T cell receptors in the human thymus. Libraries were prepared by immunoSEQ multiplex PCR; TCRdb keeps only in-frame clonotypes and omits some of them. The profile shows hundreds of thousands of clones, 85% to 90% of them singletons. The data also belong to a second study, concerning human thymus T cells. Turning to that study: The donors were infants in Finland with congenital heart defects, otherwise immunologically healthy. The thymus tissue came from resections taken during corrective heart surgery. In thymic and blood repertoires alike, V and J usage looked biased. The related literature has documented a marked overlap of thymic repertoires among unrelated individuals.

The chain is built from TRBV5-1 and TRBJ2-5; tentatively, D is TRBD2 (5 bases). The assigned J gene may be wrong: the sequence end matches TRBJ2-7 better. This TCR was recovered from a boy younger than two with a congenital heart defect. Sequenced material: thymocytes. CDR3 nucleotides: TGCGCCAGCAGCTTCGGACTGAACTACGAGCAGTACTTC. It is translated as CASSFGLNYEQYF.